This record covers a single T cell receptor (beta chain). Its specificity is unknown. This sample was included in a study of CD8+ T cells in alopecia areata. Findings of the study overall: Scalp samples also yield sequences from resident alphabeta T cells of normal skin. Only one nonresponder was present, which leaves the link between baseline CD8+ expansion and response uncertain. Researchers report lesional scalp, most notably alopecia totalis/universalis, outstripped normal scalp in clonality.

Germline V lookup: CDR1 GTSNPN, CDR2 SVGIG (reference sequence). CDR3 size: 11 residues. The V end lost 0 bases, the J end lost 8 bases, and 5 bases lay between the germline ends. Following extraction, RNA underwent reverse transcription to cDNA, which served as the sequencing template. Here immunoSEQ multiplex PCR was the method, and the copy in TCRdb shows in-frame clones only, minus some. This sample has hundreds of thousands of clones, with roughly three fifths found just once. Treatment in this sample: oral pan-JAK inhibitor, 5-10 mg twice daily. Sorting of PBMCs yielded the CD4+ and CD8+ T cells.

This chain joins TRBV30 and TRBJ2-1; D unresolved. The source of this sequence is a human donor with alopecia areata. Here the sequenced sample was CD4+ T cells sorted from blood, taken between weeks 44 and 45, from a patient treated with tofacitinib. The CDR3 sequence: CAWSVRDEQFF. The CDR3 DNA sequence: TGTGCCTGGAGTGTACGCGATGAGCAGTTCTTC.